This entry lists 4 T cell receptor beta chains sequenced from one sample in a study of blood T cell repertoires in COVID-19. Produced via immunoSEQ multiplex PCR; TCRdb's table is partial and in-frame only. The table has 45,000 to 70,000 clones, approximately 91% seen once; the top ten hold roughly an eighth. The sample was peripheral blood. These receptors came from a woman aged 55-70 years with active COVID-19.

The chain employs TRBV9 and TRBJ2-6; 9 bases map to TRBD1. J gave up 0 bases and V 2 bases, and 0 bases lay outside the gene matches. The length of the CDR3 is 16 residues. Per the germline V gene, CDR1 is SGDLS and CDR2 is YYNGEE. CDR3 in amino acids: CASSVGQGSGANVLTF. CDR3 bases: TGTGCCAGCAGCGTGGGACAGGGCTCTGGGGCCAACGTCCTGACTTTC.

This chain uses TRBV11-2 with TRBJ2-7, with D possibly TRBD2 on 6 matching bases. CDR1 and CDR2 (germline): SGHAT, FQNNGV. This CDR3 spans 14 amino acids. Trimming removed 1 base at V and 3 bases at J, with 10 bases between. CDR3 sequence (DNA): TGTGCCAGCAGCTTAGGGCTAGCGATCTACGAGCAGTACTTC. Amino acids: CASSLGLAIYEQYF.

This clone was picked up one time. The chain combines TRBV10-1 with TRBJ1-1; 11 nucleotides align to TRBD1. The V and J ends lost 4 bases and 8 bases, in that order; junction bases with no gene match: 9. The CDR3 is made up of 15 amino acids. Germline V gives CDR1 WNHNN, CDR2 SYGVQD (reference sequence). This CDR3 reads CASSGSGTGGLEAFF. The CDR3 region has the DNA TGCGCCAGCAGTGGTTCAGGGACAGGGGGTTTGGAAGCTTTCTTT.

This chain links TRBV7-2 with TRBJ2-2; 10 bases fit TRBD2. Trimming removed 3 bases from V and 4 bases from J; junction bases left unmatched: 5. The CDR3 is 16 amino acids. Germline CDR1 SGHTA, CDR2 FQGNSA. Here the CDR3 reads CASSLRLAGLTGELFF. In DNA form, the CDR3 reads TGTGCCAGCAGCTTGAGACTAGCGGGCCTCACCGGGGAGCTGTTTTTT.